This T cell receptor beta chain was sequenced for a study of vaccination effects on CD4 cells after COVID-19. Germline CDR1 SGHAT, CDR2 FQNNGV. The CDR3 extends over 15 amino acids. The V segment lost 5 bases and the J segment 7 bases; nucleotides outside the gene matches: 7. Using viral peptide pools, the ViraFEST assay grew out antigen-specific CD4+ T cells prior to sequencing. Following culture for about 11 days, CD4+ T cells were isolated. Nucleocapsid antibodies stayed negative before and after vaccination, showing no earlier SARS-CoV-2 infection. Sequencing was performed with immunoSEQ multiplex PCR; in TCRdb, only in-frame clones are kept and a portion is missing. The sample carries 20,000 or so clones, roughly 70% recorded once. This clone was counted a single time. Its antigen is currently unknown.

The receptor was derived from a human donor who received a COVID-19 vaccine. This sequence joins TRBV11-2 and TRBJ1-4; 10 nucleotides agree with TRBD1. The sequencing used CD4+ T cells from PBMCs cultured with HCoV-NL63 spike peptides, collected before COVID-19 vaccination. CDR3 region: CASSIDRGRAEKLFF. The CDR3 DNA reads TGTGCCAGCAGCATCGACAGGGGGCGCGCTGAAAAACTGTTTTTT.